This entry concerns a single T cell receptor (beta chain). The antigen remains unidentified. Germline is not matched at one junction end, which may reflect a read error. 5'RACE template switching generated TCR cDNA, adding a universal primer site and UMIs. TCRdb re-derived calls from the 5' RACE reads in MiXCR, one entry per CDR3 protein. The sample records 300,000 or so distinct CDR3 sequences, 7% to 10% being singletons. The sample belongs to a study of T cells after yellow fever vaccination. Study conclusions and caveats: Weaker, the secondary response peaked sooner, at day 5 versus 15. Relatively few clonotypes were ones that appeared in both CD4 and CD8 compartments.

Looked up from germline, CDR1 is SGHVS and CDR2 is FNYEAQ. The CDR3 extends over 15 amino acids. V and J are TRBV7-6 and TRBJ1-5, with D unresolved. The receptor's source is a man aged 18 to 30 who received the YFV17D yellow fever vaccine. The specimen comprised PBMCs, sampled around 45 days after the first yellow fever vaccination. CDR3 bases: TGTGCCAGCAGATTAGCTCCGGGTTACAATCAGCCCCAGCATTTT. This translates into CASRLAPGYNQPQHF.